This T cell receptor beta chain was obtained from a study of chemoradiotherapy in HPV16-positive cancers. TCRdb keeps only in-frame clones here, not all; method: immunoSEQ multiplex PCR. The data hold approximately 35,000 clones, with around 92% observed a single time. Trimming took off 6 bases at V and 3 bases at J, with 17 bases between the two ends. The germline gives CDR1 SGHTA, CDR2 FQGTGA. CDR3 length: 15 amino acids. This clone has just a few counts. This receptor was obtained from a human donor with HPV-associated anogenital cancer. The V gene is TRBV7-3, the J gene TRBJ1-2; tentative D call: TRBD1 (5 bases). The sample in question was blood, obtained from a patient who underwent chemoradiotherapy. The CDR3 loop is CASRYGPGLDYGYTF. CDR3 DNA sequence: TGTGCCAGCAGATACGGCCCGGGACTGGACTATGGCTACACCTTC.